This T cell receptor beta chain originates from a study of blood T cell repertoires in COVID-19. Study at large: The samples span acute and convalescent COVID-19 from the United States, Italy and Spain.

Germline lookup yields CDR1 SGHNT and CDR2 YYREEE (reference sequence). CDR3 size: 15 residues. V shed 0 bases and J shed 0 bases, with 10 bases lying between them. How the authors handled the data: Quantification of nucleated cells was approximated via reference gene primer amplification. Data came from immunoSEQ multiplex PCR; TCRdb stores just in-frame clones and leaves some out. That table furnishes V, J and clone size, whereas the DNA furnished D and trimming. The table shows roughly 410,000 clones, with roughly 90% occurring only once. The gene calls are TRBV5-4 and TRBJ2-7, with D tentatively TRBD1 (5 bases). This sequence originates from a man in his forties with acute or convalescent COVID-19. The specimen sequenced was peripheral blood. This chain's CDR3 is CASSLGTLTSYEQYF. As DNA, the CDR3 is TGTGCCAGCAGCTTGGGGACACTTACCTCCTACGAGCAGTACTTC.